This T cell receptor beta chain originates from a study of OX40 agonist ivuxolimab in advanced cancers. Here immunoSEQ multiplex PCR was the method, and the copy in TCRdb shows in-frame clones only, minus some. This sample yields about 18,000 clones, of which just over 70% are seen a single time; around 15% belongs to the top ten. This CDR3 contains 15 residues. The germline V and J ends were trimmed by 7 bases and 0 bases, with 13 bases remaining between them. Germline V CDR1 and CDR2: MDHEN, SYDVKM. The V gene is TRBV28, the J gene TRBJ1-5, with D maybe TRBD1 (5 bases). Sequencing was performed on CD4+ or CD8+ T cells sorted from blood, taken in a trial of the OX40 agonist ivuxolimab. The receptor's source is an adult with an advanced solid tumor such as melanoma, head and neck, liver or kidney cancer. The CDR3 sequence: CASNPVGDSNQPQHF. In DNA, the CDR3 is TGTGCCAGCAATCCCGTAGGGGATAGCAATCAGCCCCAGCATTTT. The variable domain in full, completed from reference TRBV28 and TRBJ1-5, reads DVKVTQSSRYLVKRTGEKVFLECVQDMDHENMFWYRQDPGLGLRLIYFSYDVKMKEKGDIPEGYSVSREKKERFSLILESASTNQTSMYLCASNPVGDSNQPQHFGDGTRLSIL.